Listed below are T cell receptor beta chains from one sample, sequenced in a study of OX40 agonist ivuxolimab in advanced cancers. The protocol was immunoSEQ multiplex PCR, while the TCRdb copy is restricted to in-frame clones and leaves out a portion. The repertoire holds some 64,000 clones, less than 95% seen once, with 4.5% to 5.5% in the top ten. Sample: CD4+ or CD8+ T cells sorted from blood, taken in a trial of the OX40 agonist ivuxolimab. All receptors come from an adult with an advanced solid tumor such as melanoma, head and neck, liver or kidney cancer. Both conserved end residues are part of each CDR3. A D gene is named only where the DNA matches it firmly. The size entry is marked missing in some rows and otherwise reads once, few, many or a size class.

CDR3 DNA | CDR3 protein | J gene | D gene | V gene | clone size
TGTGCCAGCAGCTTGGGGACAGGATTAGTGGCTAATGAAAAACTGTTTTTT | CASSLGTGLVANEKLFF | TRBJ1-4 | TRBD1 | TRBV5-8 | -
TGTGCCAGCAGTGACAGGAAGACTGAAGCTTTCTTT | CASSDRKTEAFF | TRBJ1-1 | - | TRBV2 | -
TGTGCCAGCAGCTCGGACCCGGGCAATGAGCAGTTCTTC | CASSSDPGNEQFF | TRBJ2-1 | - | TRBV5-4 | -
TGTGCCAGTATGGGACACCACCAAGAGACCCAGTACTTC | CASMGHHQETQYF | TRBJ2-5 | - | TRBV19 | -
TGTGCCAGCAGCTCTCATTCCGGGACGGGCTATGGCTACACCTTC | CASSSHSGTGYGYTF | TRBJ1-2 | - | TRBV9 | -
TGCGCCAGCAGCTTGGAAGGACAGGGGGCAGATACGCAGTATTTT | CASSLEGQGADTQYF | TRBJ2-3 | TRBD1 | TRBV5-1 | -
TGTGCTAGTGGTTTAGAACAAAACAGGGGGCTTCAAGCTTTCTTT | CASGLEQNRGLQAFF | TRBJ1-1 | TRBD1 | TRBV12-5 | -
TGCGCCAGCAGCTTGGACGGACAGGCAGGTACGCAGTATTTT | CASSLDGQAGTQYF | TRBJ2-3 | TRBD1 | TRBV5-1 | -
TGCAGCGTTGAAGCCCCTTCTTTCCGGGACAGGGCTCTCTACGAGCAGTACTTC | CSVEAPSFRDRALYEQYF | TRBJ2-7 | TRBD1 | TRBV29-1 | -
TGTGCTAGTGGTTTGGGACCTGAAAAACTGTTTTTT | CASGLGPEKLFF | TRBJ1-4 | - | TRBV12-5 | -
TGTGCCAGTACCCTCCCGGGACAGGGGGCGACTGAAGCTTTCTTT | CASTLPGQGATEAFF | TRBJ1-1 | TRBD1 | TRBV28 | once